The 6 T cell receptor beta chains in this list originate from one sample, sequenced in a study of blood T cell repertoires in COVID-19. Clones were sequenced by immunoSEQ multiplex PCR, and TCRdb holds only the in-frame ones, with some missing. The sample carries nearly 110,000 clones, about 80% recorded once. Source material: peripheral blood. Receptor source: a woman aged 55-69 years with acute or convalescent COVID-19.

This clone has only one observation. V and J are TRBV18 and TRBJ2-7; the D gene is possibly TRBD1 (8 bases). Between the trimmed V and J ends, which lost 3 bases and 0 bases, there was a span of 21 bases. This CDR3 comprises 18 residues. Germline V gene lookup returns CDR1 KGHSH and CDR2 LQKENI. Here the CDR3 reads CASSPVHRGGQSSYEQYF. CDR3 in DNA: TGTGCCAGCTCACCGGTCCACAGGGGGGGCCAAAGCTCCTACGAGCAGTACTTC.

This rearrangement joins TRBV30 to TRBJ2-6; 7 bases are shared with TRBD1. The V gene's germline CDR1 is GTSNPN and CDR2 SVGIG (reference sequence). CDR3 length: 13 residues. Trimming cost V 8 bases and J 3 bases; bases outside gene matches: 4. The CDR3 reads CAGAGGGANVLTF. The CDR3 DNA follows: TGTGCCGGCGCAGGGGGTGGGGCCAACGTCCTGACTTTC.

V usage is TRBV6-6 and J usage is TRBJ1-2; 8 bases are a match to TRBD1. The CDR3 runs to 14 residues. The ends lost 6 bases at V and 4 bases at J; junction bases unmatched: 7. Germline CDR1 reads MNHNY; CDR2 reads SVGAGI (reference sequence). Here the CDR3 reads CASSHGQGAYGYTF. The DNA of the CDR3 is TGTGCCAGCAGCCACGGTCAGGGGGCCTATGGCTACACCTTC.

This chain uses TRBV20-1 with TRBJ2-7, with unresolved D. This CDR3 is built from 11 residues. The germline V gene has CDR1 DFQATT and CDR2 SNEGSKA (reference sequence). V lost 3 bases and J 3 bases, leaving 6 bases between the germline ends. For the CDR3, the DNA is TGCAGTGCTAGTGACAACTACGAGCAGTACTTC. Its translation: CSASDNYEQYF.

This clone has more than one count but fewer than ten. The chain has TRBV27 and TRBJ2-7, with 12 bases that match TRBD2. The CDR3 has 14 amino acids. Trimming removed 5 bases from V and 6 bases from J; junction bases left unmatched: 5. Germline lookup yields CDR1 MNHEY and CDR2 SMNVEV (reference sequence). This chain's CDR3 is CASSPSGGAPEQYF. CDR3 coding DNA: TGTGCCAGCAGTCCTAGCGGGGGGGCTCCCGAGCAGTACTTC.

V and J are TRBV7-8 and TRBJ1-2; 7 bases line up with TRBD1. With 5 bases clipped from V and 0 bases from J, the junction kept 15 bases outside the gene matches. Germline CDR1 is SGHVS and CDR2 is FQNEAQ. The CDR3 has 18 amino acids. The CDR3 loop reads CASSPQRQGSIPNYGYTF. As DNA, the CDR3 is TGTGCCAGCAGCCCCCAAAGACAGGGCTCCATCCCTAACTATGGCTACACCTTC.